One sample yielded the 14 T cell receptor beta chains listed below, sequenced in a study of shared clonotypes between healthy human individuals (dated by TCRdb to the early 2020s). The protocol used for the library was the immunoSEQ multiplex PCR assay. TCRdb holds this immuneACCESS table with in-frame rearrangements only. Some clones are missing; in checked studies, unresolved V genes explain under half, and the rest has no known cause. Across this sample there are around 2.1 million clones, with about 92% seen only once. The top ten clones comprise 1.5% to 2% of the sample. For the CD8 naive samples, CD45RO-negative cells were positively selected for CCR7, yielding a CD45RA+CCR7+ population from which TemRA cells were excluded. Input material: naive CD8+ T cells from PBMCs. The cell subset or site tag for this specimen amounts to: CD45RA+CCR7+. These receptor sequences come from a man between 18 and 29 years old in good health. Some clones in this sample may be carry-over from other donors' samples.

Details on this clone: Other DNA sequences of this sample code for an identical CDR3. The V call is TRBV7-9, the J call TRBJ1-2; perhaps TRBD1 as D (5 bases). Trimming left V 1 base short and J 1 base short, with 10 bases between. CDR3 length: 15 amino acids. Germline-derived CDR1 and CDR2 are SEHNR and FQNEAQ (reference sequence). The CDR3 region is CASSLGTGGNYGYTF. For the CDR3, the DNA is TGTGCCAGCAGCTTAGGCACAGGAGGTAACTATGGCTACACCTTC.

J is TRBJ2-5 and V is TRBV9, with D possibly being TRBD1 or TRBD2 (5 bases each). V was cut by 0 bases and J by 5 bases, with 14 bases left in between. Per the germline V gene, CDR1 is SGDLS and CDR2 is YYNGEE. The CDR3 loop spans 15 amino acids. The CDR3 DNA is TGTGCCAGCAGCGTAGTGGGACGCCCCGTGGAGACCCAGTACTTC. This encodes CASSVVGRPVETQYF.

Only one count was recorded for this clone. The chain uses TRBV27 and TRBJ1-3; 7 bases are shared with TRBD1. In germline, CDR1 is MNHEY, CDR2 SMNVEV (reference sequence). The CDR3 covers 15 residues. V was pared by 4 bases and J by 4 bases, with 7 bases of the junction left unmatched. The CDR3 loop is CASSSRTGEGNTIYF. CDR3 nucleotides: TGTGCCAGCAGTTCCCGAACAGGGGAAGGAAACACCATATATTTT.

The rearrangement joins TRBV19 to TRBJ1-5, with D unresolved. The V end lost 6 bases, the J end lost 4 bases, and 7 bases lay between the germline ends. The length of the CDR3 is 12 residues. Germline assignment: CDR1 LNHDA and CDR2 SQIVND (reference sequence). In nucleotides, the CDR3 is TGTGCCAGTAGCTTGGAAAATCAGCCCCAGCATTTT. Translating it yields CASSLENQPQHF.

The V call is TRBV28, the J call TRBJ1-1, with no clear D. The CDR3 has 13 residues. Germline CDR1 and CDR2: MDHEN and SYDVKM. Trimming left V 11 bases short and J 1 base short, with 14 bases between. The CDR3 is CACQLPGNTEAFF. DNA of the CDR3: TGTGCCTGCCAACTACCGGGGAACACTGAAGCTTTCTTT.

The chain uses TRBV9 and TRBJ2-7, with D perhaps TRBD1 (6 bases). Trimming removed 4 bases at V and 7 bases at J, with 21 bases between. This CDR3 is 15 amino acids long. Per germline, CDR1 SGDLS and CDR2 YYNGEE. Here the CDR3 DNA reads TGTGCCAGCAGCCAGACCGGGACACGGCTGCGGGAGCAGTACTTC. Its protein product is CASSQTGTRLREQYF.

The rearrangement links TRBV28 to TRBJ2-1, with 7 bases identical to TRBD2. This CDR3 has 16 amino acids. Trimming at V came to 8 bases and at J to 4 bases, leaving 14 bases not matched to a gene. Germline values: CDR1 MDHEN, CDR2 SYDVKM. The CDR3 reads CASGPVAGEGYNEQFF. CDR3 DNA: TGTGCCAGCGGCCCGGTGGCGGGAGAGGGTTACAATGAGCAGTTCTTC. Together with reference TRBV28 and TRBJ2-1, the CDR3 gives the full variable domain: DVKVTQSSRYLVKRTGEKVFLECVQDMDHENMFWYRQDPGLGLRLIYFSYDVKMKEKGDIPEGYSVSREKKERFSLILESASTNQTSMYLCASGPVAGEGYNEQFFGPGTRLTVL.

The chain carries TRBV6-6 and TRBJ2-3; TRBD2 agrees at 9 bases. Trimming removed 4 bases from V and 5 bases from J; junction bases left unmatched: 4. Looked up from germline, CDR1 is MNHNY and CDR2 is SVGAGI (reference sequence). The CDR3 is 14 amino acids. In nucleotides, the CDR3 is TGTGCCAGCAGTTCGGGACTAGCAATAGATACGCAGTATTTT. Amino acid sequence: CASSSGLAIDTQYF.

This clone has a single count. The chain carries TRBV5-6 and TRBJ1-3, with D perhaps TRBD1 (5 bases). The V gene's germline CDR1 is SGHDT and CDR2 YYEEEE. The CDR3 covers 13 residues. Trimming removed 8 bases at V and 0 bases at J, with 9 bases between. The CDR3 loop reads CARTDSSGNTIYF. The DNA for the CDR3 is TGTGCCAGGACAGATAGCTCTGGAAACACCATATATTTT.

This chain uses TRBV27 with TRBJ2-1, with TRBD1 matching over 7 bases. In germline, CDR1 is MNHEY, CDR2 SMNVEV (reference sequence). After removal of 0 bases from V and 7 bases from J, the junction contained 6 bases not matched to a gene. The CDR3 has 15 amino acids. Written as DNA, the CDR3 is TGTGCCAGCAGTTTATCGAGGACAGGCCGGAATGAGCAGTTCTTC. It is translated as CASSLSRTGRNEQFF.

Worth noting for this clone: A junction end diverges from the germline sequence, so it may reflect a read error. The CDR3 reads CASSPGVKTSEIF. The DNA for the CDR3 is TGTGCCAGCAGCCCCGGGGTCAAGACTAGCGAGATTTTT. The genes are TRBV11-2 and TRBJ2-2, with 8 bases that match TRBD2. This CDR3 comprises 13 residues. CDR1 and CDR2 from the germline V gene are SGHAT and FQNNGV.

The gene calls are TRBV28 and TRBJ2-7; TRBD1 matches at 7 bases. This CDR3 comprises 14 residues. Unmatched junction bases numbered 8, after V lost 6 bases and J lost 3 bases. The V gene's germline CDR1 is MDHEN and CDR2 SYDVKM. The DNA of the CDR3 is TGTGCCAGCAGATCCGACAGGGACGGCTACGAGCAGTACTTC. Its protein is CASRSDRDGYEQYF.

This chain links TRBV7-2 with TRBJ2-7, with TRBD1 as a possible D gene (5 bases). From germline, CDR1 is SGHTA and CDR2 FQGNSA. Between the trimmed V and J ends, which lost 3 bases and 3 bases, there was a span of 9 bases. The CDR3 is 13 amino acids. Here the CDR3 reads CASSFGRVYEQYF. CDR3 nucleotides: TGTGCCAGCAGCTTCGGCAGGGTCTACGAGCAGTACTTC.

The rearrangement uses TRBV28 and TRBJ1-4, with D possibly TRBD1 on 6 matching bases. The CDR3 is 16 residues long. Germline lookup yields CDR1 MDHEN and CDR2 SYDVKM. Deletions cut 5 bases from V and 7 bases from J, with 20 bases between. In DNA, the CDR3 is TGTGCCAGCAGTCCCGACAGGCCCGTCGTGGTTGAAAAACTGTTTTTT. The encoded protein is CASSPDRPVVVEKLFF.